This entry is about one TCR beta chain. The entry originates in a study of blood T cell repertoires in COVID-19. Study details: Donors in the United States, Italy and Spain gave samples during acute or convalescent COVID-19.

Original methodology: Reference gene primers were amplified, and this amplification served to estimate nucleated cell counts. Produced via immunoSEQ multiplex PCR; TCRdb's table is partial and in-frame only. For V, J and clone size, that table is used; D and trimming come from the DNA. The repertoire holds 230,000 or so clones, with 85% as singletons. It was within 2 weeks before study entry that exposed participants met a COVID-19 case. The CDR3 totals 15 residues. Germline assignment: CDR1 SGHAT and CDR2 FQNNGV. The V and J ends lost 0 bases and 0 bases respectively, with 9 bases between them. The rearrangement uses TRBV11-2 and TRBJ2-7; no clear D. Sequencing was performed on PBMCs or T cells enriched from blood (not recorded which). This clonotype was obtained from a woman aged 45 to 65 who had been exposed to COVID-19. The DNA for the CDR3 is TGTGCCAGCAGCTTAGACAGGTCGAACTCCTACGAGCAGTACTTC. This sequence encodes CASSLDRSNSYEQYF.